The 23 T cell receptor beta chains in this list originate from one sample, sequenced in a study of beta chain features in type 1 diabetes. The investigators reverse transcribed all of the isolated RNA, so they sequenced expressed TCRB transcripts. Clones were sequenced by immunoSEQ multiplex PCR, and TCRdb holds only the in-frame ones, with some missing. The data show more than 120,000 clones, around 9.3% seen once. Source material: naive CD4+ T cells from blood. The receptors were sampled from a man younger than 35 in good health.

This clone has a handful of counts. CDR3 nucleotides: TGTGCCAGTAGTAAACAACAGGGTATTGGGGAAAAACTGTTTTTT. Translating gives CASSKQQGIGEKLFF. The chain joins TRBV19 to TRBJ1-4; D perhaps matches TRBD1 (6 bases). V was pared by 4 bases and J by 8 bases, with 17 bases between. The germline CDR1 and CDR2 sequences are LNHDA and SQIVND (reference sequence). The CDR3 contains 15 residues. Together with reference TRBV19 and TRBJ1-4, the CDR3 gives the full variable domain: DGGITQSPKYLFRKEGQNVTLSCEQNLNHDAMYWYRQDPGQGLRLIYYSQIVNDFQKGDIAEGYSVSREKKESFPLTVTSAQKNPTAFYLCASSKQQGIGEKLFFGSGTQLSVL.

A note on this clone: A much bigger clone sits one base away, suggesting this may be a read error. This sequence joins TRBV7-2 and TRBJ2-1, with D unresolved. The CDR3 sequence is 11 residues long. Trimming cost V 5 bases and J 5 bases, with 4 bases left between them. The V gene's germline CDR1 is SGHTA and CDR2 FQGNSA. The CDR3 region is CASSLHNEQFF. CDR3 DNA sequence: TGTGCCAGCAGCCTACACAATGAGCAGTTCTTC. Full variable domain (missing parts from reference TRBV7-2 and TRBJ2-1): GAGVSQSPSNKVTEKGKDVELRCDPISGHTALYWYRQSLGQGLEFLIYFQGNSAPDKSGLPSDRFSAERTGGSVSTLTIQRTQQEDSAVYLCASSLHNEQFFGPGTRLTVL.

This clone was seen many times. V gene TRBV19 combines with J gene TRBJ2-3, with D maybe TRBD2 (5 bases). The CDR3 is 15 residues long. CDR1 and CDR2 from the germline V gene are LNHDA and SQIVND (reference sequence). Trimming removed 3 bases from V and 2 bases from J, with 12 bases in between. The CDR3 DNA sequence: TGTGCCAGTAGTATGGCAGCGGCTACCACAGATACGCAGTATTTT. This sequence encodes CASSMAAATTDTQYF.

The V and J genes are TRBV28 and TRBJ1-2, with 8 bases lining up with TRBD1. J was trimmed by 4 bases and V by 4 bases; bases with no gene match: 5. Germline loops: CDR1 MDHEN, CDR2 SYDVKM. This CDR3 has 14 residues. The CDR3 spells CASSSGQGIYGYTF. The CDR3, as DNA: TGTGCCAGCAGTTCAGGACAGGGAATCTATGGCTACACCTTC.

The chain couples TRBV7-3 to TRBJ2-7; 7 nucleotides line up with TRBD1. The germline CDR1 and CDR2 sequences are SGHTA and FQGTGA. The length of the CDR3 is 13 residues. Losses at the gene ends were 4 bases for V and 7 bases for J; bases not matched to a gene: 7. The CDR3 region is CASSSDRAEEQYF. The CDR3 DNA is TGTGCCAGCAGCTCAGACAGGGCGGAGGAGCAGTACTTC.

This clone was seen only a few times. The CDR3 loop is CASSSNYEQYF. DNA for the CDR3: TGTGCCAGCAGTTCAAACTACGAGCAGTACTTC. This sequence joins TRBV6-6 and TRBJ2-7, with no clear D. Germline V lookup: CDR1 MNHNY, CDR2 SVGAGI (reference sequence). The CDR3 contains 11 residues. V lost 4 bases and J 3 bases, leaving 4 bases between the germline ends.

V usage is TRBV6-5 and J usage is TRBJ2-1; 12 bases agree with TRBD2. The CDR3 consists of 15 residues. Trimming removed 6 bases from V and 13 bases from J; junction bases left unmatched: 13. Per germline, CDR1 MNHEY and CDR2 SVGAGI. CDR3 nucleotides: TGTGCCAGCAGACCCCTAGCGGGGGGGCCTAAATCTCAGTTCTTC. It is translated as CASRPLAGGPKSQFF.

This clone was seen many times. The CDR3 nucleotides read TGTGCCAGCAGCTTAGCGTATCAGCGGGGGGCTGCCACAGATACGCAGTATTTT. Protein product: CASSLAYQRGAATDTQYF. The chain recombines TRBV7-9 with TRBJ2-3; 9 bases map to TRBD2. Looked up from germline, CDR1 is SEHNR and CDR2 is FQNEAQ (reference sequence). V was pared by 0 bases and J by 2 bases, with 9 bases of the junction left unmatched. The CDR3 is 18 residues long.

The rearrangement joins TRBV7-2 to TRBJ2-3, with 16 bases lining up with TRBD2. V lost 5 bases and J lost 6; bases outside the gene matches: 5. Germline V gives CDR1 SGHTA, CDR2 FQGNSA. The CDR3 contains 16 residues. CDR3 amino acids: CASSPPGLAGGDTQYF. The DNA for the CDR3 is TGTGCCAGCAGCCCCCCGGGACTAGCGGGGGGGGATACGCAGTATTTT.

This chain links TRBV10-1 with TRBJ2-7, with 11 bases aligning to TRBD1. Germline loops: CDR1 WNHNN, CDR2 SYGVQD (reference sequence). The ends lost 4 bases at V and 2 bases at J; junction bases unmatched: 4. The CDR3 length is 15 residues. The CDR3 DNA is TGCGCCAGCAGTGGGGGGACAGGGGGTCCCTACGAGCAGTACTTC. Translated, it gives CASSGGTGGPYEQYF.

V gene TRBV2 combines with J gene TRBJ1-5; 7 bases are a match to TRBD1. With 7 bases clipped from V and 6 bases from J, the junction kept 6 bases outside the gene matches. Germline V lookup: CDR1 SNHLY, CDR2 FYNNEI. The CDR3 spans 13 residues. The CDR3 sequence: CASTGGGSQPQHF. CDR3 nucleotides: TGTGCCAGCACAGGGGGTGGGAGTCAGCCCCAGCATTTT. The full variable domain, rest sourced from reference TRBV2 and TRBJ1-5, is EPEVTQTPSHQVTQMGQEVILRCVPISNHLYFYWYRQILGQKVEFLVSFYNNEISEKSEIFDDQFSVERPDGSNFTLKIRSTKLEDSAMYFCASTGGGSQPQHFGDGTRLSIL.

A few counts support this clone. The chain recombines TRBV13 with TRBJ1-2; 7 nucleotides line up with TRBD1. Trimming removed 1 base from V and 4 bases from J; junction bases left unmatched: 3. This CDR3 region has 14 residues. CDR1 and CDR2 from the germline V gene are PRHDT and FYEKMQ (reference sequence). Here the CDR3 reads CASSLVTGVYGYTF. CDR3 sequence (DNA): TGTGCCAGCAGCTTAGTCACAGGGGTCTATGGCTACACCTTC.

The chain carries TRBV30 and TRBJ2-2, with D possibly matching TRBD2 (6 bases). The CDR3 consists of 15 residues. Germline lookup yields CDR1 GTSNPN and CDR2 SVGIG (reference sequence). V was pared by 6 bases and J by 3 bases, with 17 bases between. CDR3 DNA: TGTGCCTGCCCTGGGGCTAGCGATTACACCGGGGAGCTGTTTTTT. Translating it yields CACPGASDYTGELFF.

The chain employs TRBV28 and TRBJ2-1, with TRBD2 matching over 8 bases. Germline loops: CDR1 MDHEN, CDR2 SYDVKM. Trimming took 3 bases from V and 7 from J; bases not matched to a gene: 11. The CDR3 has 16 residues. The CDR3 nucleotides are TGTGCCAGCAGTTTCAGACTAGCGACAACGGGGAATGAGCAGTTCTTC. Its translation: CASSFRLATTGNEQFF.

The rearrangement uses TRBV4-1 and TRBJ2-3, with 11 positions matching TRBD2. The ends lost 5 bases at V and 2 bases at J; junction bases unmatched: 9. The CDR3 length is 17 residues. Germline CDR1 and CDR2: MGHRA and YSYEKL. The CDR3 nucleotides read TGCGCCAGCAGCGAAGGCCGACTAGCGGGGTCCACAGATACGCAGTATTTT. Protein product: CASSEGRLAGSTDTQYF.

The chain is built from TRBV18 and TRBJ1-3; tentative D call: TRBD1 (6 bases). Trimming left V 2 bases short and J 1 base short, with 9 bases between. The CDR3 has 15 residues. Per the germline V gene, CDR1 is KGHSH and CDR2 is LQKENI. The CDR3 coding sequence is TGTGCCAGCTCACCATCGACAGGTTCTGGAAACACCATATATTTT. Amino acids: CASSPSTGSGNTIYF.

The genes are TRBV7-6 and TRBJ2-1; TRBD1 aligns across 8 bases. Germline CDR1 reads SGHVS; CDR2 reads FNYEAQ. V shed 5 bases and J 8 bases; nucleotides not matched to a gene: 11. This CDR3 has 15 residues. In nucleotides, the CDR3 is TGTGCCAGCAGCACGCCCAGGGGGCCCTTATATGAGCAGTTCTTC. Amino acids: CASSTPRGPLYEQFF.

The CDR3 bases are TGTGCCAGCAGAGGGGTACCCTTAAGTAGCACGCAAGAGACCCAGTACTTC. Protein sequence: CASRGVPLSSTQETQYF. The genes are TRBV28 and TRBJ2-5; TRBD1 might be the D (5 bases). The CDR3 has 17 amino acids. The germline gives CDR1 MDHEN, CDR2 SYDVKM. V gave up 6 bases and J gave up 2 bases, with 22 bases separating them.

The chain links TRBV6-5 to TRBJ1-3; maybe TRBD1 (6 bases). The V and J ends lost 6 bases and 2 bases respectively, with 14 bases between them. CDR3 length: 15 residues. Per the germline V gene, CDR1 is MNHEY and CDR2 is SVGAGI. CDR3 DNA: TGTGCCAGCAGAGGGGTGGGACAAGCTGGAAACACCATATATTTT. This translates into CASRGVGQAGNTIYF.

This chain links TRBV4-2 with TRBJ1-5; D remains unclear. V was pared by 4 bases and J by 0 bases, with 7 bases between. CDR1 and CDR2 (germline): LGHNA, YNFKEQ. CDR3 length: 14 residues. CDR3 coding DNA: TGTGCCAGCAGCCTTCGTATTAGCAATCAGCCCCAGCATTTT. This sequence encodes CASSLRISNQPQHF.

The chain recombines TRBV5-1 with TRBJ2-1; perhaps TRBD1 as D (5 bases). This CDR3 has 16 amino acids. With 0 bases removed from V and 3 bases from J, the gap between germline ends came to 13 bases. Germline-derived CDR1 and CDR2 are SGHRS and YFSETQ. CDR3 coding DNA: TGCGCCAGCAGCTTGGAGGCAGGGAATAACTACAATGAGCAGTTCTTC. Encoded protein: CASSLEAGNNYNEQFF.

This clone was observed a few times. The chain's CDR3 is CASSQTKSGTTFYEQYF. CDR3 sequence (DNA): TGCGCCAGCAGTCAAACCAAATCCGGGACAACGTTCTACGAGCAGTACTTC. V gene TRBV23-1 combines with J gene TRBJ2-7; maybe TRBD1 (6 bases). TRBV23-1 is an ORF, with its function uncertain. Trimming stripped 2 bases from V and 3 bases from J, with 20 bases between. The CDR3 has 17 residues.

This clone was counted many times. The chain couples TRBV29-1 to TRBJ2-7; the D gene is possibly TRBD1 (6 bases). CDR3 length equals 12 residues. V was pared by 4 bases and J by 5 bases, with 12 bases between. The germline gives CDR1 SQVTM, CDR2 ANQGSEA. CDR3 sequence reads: CSVATGRDEQYF. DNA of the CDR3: TGCAGCGTTGCTACAGGGCGCGACGAGCAGTACTTC.